This T cell receptor beta chain was recorded in a study of blood T cell repertoires in COVID-19. Whole-study context: COVID-19 samples from acute and convalescent phases originated in the United States, Italy and Spain. PBMCs, B-cell-depleted T cells, or T cells provided the cDNA or gDNA that made up the material.

The Seattle patients joined while their infection was active and were tracked longitudinally afterward. As handled by the study authors: From reference gene primer amplification, estimates of nucleated cell counts were derived. Generated by immunoSEQ multiplex PCR, the TCRdb table keeps only in-frame clones and is missing some. The V and J calls and the clone size are those of that table, but D and trimming were determined from the DNA. The table has 260,000 or so clones, roughly 76% seen once. The ends lost 4 bases at V and 5 bases at J; junction bases unmatched: 8. CDR1 and CDR2 from the germline V gene are MNHNS and SASEGT. There are 16 residues in the CDR3.

V usage is TRBV6-1 and J usage is TRBJ1-5, with 10 bases identical to TRBD1. The sample was peripheral blood. This sequence originates from a woman aged 80 or older with COVID-19, enrolled during active disease. The CDR3: CASSGGTGALHQPQHF. In nucleotides, the CDR3 is TGTGCCAGCAGTGGGGGGACAGGGGCATTACATCAGCCCCAGCATTTT.